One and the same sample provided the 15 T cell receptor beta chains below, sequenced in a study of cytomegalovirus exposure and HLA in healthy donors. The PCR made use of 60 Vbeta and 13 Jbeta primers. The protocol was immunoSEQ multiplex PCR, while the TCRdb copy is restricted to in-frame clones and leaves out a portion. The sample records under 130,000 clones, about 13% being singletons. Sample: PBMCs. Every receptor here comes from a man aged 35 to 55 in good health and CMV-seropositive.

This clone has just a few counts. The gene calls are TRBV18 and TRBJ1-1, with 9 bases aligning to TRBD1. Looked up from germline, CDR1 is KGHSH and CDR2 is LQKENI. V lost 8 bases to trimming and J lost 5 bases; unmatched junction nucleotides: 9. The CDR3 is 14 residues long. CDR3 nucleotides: TGTGCCAGCACGACCGGGACAGGGCCTACTGAAGCTTTCTTT. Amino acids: CASTTGTGPTEAFF.

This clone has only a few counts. CDR3 residues: CASSPLPSGPSTDTQYF. The CDR3 DNA follows: TGTGCCAGCAGCCCCCTACCCAGCGGACCCAGCACAGATACGCAGTATTTT. The chain links TRBV11-2 to TRBJ2-3, with D maybe TRBD2 (5 bases). From germline, CDR1 is SGHAT and CDR2 FQNNGV. The CDR3 contains 17 residues. V was pared by 5 bases and J by 0 bases, with 18 bases between.

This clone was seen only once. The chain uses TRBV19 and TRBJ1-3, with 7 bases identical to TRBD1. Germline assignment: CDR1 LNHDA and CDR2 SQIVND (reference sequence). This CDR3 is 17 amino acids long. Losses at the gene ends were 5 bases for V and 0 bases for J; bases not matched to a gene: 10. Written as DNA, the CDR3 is TGTGCCAGTAGTCCGGGACAGAAAATATTCTCTGGAAACACCATATATTTT. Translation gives CASSPGQKIFSGNTIYF.

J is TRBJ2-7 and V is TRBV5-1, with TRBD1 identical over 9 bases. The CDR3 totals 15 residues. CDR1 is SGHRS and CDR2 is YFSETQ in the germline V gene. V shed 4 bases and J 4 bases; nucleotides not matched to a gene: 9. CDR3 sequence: CASSRTGGGEYEQYF. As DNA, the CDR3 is TGCGCCAGCAGCCGAACAGGGGGCGGAGAGTACGAGCAGTACTTC.

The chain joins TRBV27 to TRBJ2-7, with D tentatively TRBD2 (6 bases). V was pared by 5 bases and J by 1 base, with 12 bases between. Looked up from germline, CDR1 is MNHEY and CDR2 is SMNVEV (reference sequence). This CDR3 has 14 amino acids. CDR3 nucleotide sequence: TGTGCCAGCAGTAAAATTAGCGGTTCCTACGAGCAGTACTTC. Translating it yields CASSKISGSYEQYF.

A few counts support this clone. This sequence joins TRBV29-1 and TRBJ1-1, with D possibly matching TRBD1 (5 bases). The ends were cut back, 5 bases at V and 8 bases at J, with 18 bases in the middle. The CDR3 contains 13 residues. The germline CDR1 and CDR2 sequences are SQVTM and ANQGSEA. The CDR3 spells CSVTPQGAGEAFF. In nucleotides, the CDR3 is TGCAGCGTTACCCCTCAAGGGGCAGGCGAAGCTTTCTTT.

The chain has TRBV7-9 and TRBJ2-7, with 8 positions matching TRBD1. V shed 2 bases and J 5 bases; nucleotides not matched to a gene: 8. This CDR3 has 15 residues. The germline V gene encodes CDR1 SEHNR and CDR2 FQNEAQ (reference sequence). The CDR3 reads CASSLLRQGSHEQYF. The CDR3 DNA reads TGTGCCAGCAGCTTACTTCGACAGGGGTCCCACGAGCAGTACTTC.

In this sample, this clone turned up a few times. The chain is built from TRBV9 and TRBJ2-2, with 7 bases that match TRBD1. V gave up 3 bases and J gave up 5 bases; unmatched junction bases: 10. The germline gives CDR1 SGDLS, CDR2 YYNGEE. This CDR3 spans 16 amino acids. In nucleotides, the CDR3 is TGTGCCAGCAGCGCCCGGGACAGCAGAAGAACCGGGGAGCTGTTTTTT. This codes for CASSARDSRRTGELFF.

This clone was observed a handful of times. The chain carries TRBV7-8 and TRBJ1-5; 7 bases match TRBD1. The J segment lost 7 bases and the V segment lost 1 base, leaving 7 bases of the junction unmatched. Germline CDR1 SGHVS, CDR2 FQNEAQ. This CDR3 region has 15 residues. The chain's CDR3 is CASSLGEHRGQPQHF. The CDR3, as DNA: TGTGCCAGCAGCTTAGGGGAGCACAGGGGACAGCCCCAGCATTTT.

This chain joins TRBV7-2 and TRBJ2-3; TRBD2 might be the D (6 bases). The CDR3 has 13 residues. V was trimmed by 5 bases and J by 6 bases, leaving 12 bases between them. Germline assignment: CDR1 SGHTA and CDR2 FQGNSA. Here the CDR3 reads CASSPPSEDTQYF. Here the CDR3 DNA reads TGTGCCAGCAGCCCCCCTAGCGAGGATACGCAGTATTTT.

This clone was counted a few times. CDR3 DNA sequence: TGTGCCAGCAGGGAGGGAGCCAAAAACATTCAGTACTTC. Protein: CASREGAKNIQYF. This chain links TRBV6-1 with TRBJ2-4, with TRBD2 as a possible D gene (6 bases). The V gene lost 6 bases and the J gene lost 0 bases, with 6 bases spanning the gap. The CDR3 is 13 amino acids. CDR1 is MNHNS and CDR2 is SASEGT in the germline V gene.

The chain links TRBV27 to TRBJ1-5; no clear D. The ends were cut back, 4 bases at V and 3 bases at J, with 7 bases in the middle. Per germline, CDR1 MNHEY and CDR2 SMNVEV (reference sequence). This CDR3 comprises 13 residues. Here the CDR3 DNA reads TGTGCCAGCAGTTGGGGAGTCAATCAGCCCCAGCATTTT. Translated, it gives CASSWGVNQPQHF.

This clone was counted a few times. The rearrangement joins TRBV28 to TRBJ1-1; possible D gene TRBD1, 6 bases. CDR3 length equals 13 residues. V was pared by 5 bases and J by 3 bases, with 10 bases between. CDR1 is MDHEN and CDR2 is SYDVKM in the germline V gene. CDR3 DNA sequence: TGTGCCAGCAGTCCACAGGGTTACACTGAAGCTTTCTTT. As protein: CASSPQGYTEAFF. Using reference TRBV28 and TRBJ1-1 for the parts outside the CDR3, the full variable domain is DVKVTQSSRYLVKRTGEKVFLECVQDMDHENMFWYRQDPGLGLRLIYFSYDVKMKEKGDIPEGYSVSREKKERFSLILESASTNQTSMYLCASSPQGYTEAFFGQGTRLTVV.

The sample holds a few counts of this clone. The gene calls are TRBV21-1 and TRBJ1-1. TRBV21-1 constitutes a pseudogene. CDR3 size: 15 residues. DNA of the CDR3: TGTGCCAGCAGCAAAGGGAGGAGAATGAACACTGAAGCTTTCTTT. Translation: CASSKGRRMNTEAFF.

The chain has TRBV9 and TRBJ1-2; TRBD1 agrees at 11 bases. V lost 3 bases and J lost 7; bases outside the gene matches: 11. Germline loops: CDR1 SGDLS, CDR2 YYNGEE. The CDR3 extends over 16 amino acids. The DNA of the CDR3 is TGTGCCAGCAGCGCAAGATTAGGACAGGGGGCGGGTGGCTACACCTTC. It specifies CASSARLGQGAGGYTF.